This TCR beta chain was identified in a study of T cells expressing NK-cell markers. The wider study: The study drew TCR beta repertoires from sorted CD3+CD56+NKG2C+, CD3+CD56+NKG2C- and CD3+CD56-NKG2C+ T cells. Most of the eight sequenced donors tested HCMV-seropositive; one tested seronegative.

Germline V gene sequence: CDR1 DFQATT, CDR2 SNEGSKA (reference sequence). This CDR3 spans 14 amino acids. Note on this clonotype: Its antigen is still unknown.

Beta-chain TCR cDNA was generated via 5'RACE template switching with UMIs. One entry per CDR3 protein, without DNA, is what TCRdb gives after re-calling the 5' RACE reads. Listed are some 340,000 distinct CDR3 sequences; under 6.5% falls within the top ten. General observations from the study: The study did not resolve the HCMV specificity of expanded NKG2C+ T cell clones.

This sequence joins TRBV20-1 and TRBJ2-5; TCRdb outputs TRBD1, but without DNA this stays unchecked. The sequence derives from a man between 18 and 69 years old in good health. Sequenced: blood T cells: a sorted CD56 or NKG2C T cell subset, CD4+ or CD8+ T cells, or bulk PBMC T cells (not recorded which). This CDR3 is CSAKTGGGQETQYF.